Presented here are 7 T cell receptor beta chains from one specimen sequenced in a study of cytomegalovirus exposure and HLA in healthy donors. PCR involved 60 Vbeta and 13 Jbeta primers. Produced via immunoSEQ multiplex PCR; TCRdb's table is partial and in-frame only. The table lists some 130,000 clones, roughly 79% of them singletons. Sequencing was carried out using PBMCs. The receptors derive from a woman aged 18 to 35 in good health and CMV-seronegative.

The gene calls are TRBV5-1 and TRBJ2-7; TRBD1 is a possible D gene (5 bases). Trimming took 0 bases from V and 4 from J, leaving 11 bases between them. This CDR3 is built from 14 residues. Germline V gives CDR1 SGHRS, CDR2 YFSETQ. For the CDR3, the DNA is TGCGCCAGCAGCTTGGGGTCAGGGCGATACGAGCAGTACTTC. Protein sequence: CASSLGSGRYEQYF.

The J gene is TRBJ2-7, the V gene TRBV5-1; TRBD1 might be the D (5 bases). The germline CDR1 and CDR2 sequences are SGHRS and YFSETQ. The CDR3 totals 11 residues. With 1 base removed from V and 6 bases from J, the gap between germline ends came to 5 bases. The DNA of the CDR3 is TGCGCCAGCAGCTTGCAGGGCGAGCAGTACTTC. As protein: CASSLQGEQYF.

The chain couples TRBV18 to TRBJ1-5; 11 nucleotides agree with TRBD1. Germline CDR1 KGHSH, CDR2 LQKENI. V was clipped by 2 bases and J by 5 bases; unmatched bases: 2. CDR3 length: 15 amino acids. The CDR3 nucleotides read TGTGCCAGCTCACCAGGACAGGGGGCTGATCAGCCCCAGCATTTT. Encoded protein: CASSPGQGADQPQHF. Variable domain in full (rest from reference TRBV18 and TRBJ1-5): NAGVMQNPRHLVRRRGQEARLRCSPMKGHSHVYWYRQLPEEGLKFMVYLQKENIIDESGMPKERFSAEFPKEGPSILRIQQVVRGDSAAYFCASSPGQGADQPQHFGDGTRLSIL.

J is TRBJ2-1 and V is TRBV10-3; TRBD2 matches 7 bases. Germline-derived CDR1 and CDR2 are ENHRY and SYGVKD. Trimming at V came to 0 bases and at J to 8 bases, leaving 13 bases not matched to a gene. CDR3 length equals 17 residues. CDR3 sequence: CAISESGGVVSSDEQFF. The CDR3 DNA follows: TGTGCCATCAGTGAGTCGGGAGGGGTGGTCAGTAGCGATGAGCAGTTCTTC.

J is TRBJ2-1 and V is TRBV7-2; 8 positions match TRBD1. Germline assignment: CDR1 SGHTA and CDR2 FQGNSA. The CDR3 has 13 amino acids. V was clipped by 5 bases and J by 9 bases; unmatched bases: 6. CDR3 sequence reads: CASSQDRAREQFF. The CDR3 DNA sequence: TGTGCCAGCAGCCAGGACAGGGCGCGTGAGCAGTTCTTC.

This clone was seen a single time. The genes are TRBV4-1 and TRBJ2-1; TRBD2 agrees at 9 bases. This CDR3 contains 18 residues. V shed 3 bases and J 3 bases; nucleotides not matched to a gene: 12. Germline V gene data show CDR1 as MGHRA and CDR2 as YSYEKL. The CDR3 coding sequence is TGCGCCAGCAGCCACCAAACCGACGGGACTAGCAACTACAATGAGCAGTTCTTC. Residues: CASSHQTDGTSNYNEQFF.

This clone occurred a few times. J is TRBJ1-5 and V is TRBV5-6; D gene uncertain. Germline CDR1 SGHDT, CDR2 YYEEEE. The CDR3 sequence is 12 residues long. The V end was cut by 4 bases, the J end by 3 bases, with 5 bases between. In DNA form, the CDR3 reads TGTGCCAGCAGCCTTTTCAATCAGCCCCAGCATTTT. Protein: CASSLFNQPQHF.